One and the same sample provided the 20 T cell receptor beta chains below, sequenced in a study of cytomegalovirus exposure and HLA in healthy donors. Use of 60 Vbeta and 13 Jbeta primers characterized the PCR. Here immunoSEQ multiplex PCR was the method, and the copy in TCRdb shows in-frame clones only, minus some. The profile shows around 110,000 clones, around 67% of them singletons. Sequencing input: PBMCs. These receptors all come from a woman aged 40 to 50 in good health and CMV-seropositive.

This clone has a single count. The gene calls are TRBV7-6 and TRBJ1-5, with D possibly matching TRBD1 (6 bases). From germline, CDR1 is SGHVS and CDR2 FNYEAQ. Trimming took off 5 bases at V and 0 bases at J, with 17 bases between the two ends. This CDR3 is 17 amino acids long. CDR3 coding DNA: TGTGCCAGCAGCCCTTCTACAGGGCCCTTTAGCAATCAGCCCCAGCATTTT. Its protein product is CASSPSTGPFSNQPQHF.

The rearrangement uses TRBV7-9 and TRBJ2-1; 7 positions match TRBD2. CDR1 and CDR2 (germline): SEHNR, FQNEAQ (reference sequence). Trimming removed 0 bases from V and 5 bases from J; junction bases left unmatched: 1. The CDR3 covers 14 residues. DNA of the CDR3: TGTGCCAGCAGCTTAGCGAGCGGGGACAATGAGCAGTTCTTC. Residues: CASSLASGDNEQFF.

This clone was recorded only once. The chain recombines TRBV4-2 with TRBJ1-2, with 7 bases identical to TRBD1. Germline V gives CDR1 LGHNA, CDR2 YNFKEQ. The trim removed 1 base at V and 6 bases at J, leaving 5 bases unmatched. The length of the CDR3 is 14 residues. The CDR3 loop reads CASSQADRDDGYTF. The CDR3, as DNA: TGTGCCAGCAGCCAAGCTGACAGGGATGATGGCTACACCTTC.

This chain connects TRBV5-1 to TRBJ2-3; possible D gene TRBD1, 6 bases. Trimming took 0 bases from V and 1 from J, leaving 12 bases between them. The length of the CDR3 is 16 residues. Germline assignment: CDR1 SGHRS and CDR2 YFSETQ. DNA for the CDR3: TGCGCCAGCAGCTTGGCCAGGGGCTTCGGCACAGATACGCAGTATTTT. Its translation: CASSLARGFGTDTQYF.

The chain employs TRBV18 and TRBJ1-1; tentative D call: TRBD1 (5 bases). Trimming pared 2 bases from V and 2 bases from J, leaving 12 bases between. CDR1 is KGHSH, CDR2 LQKENI, per germline. The CDR3 is made up of 15 amino acids. In DNA, the CDR3 is TGTGCCAGCTCACCATTGGGCGGGGGAAACACTGAAGCTTTCTTT. Translated: CASSPLGGGNTEAFF.

This sequence joins TRBV5-1 and TRBJ2-2, with 8 bases identical to TRBD2. After removal of 7 bases from V and 0 bases from J, the junction contained 5 bases not matched to a gene. The CDR3 is made up of 15 amino acids. Germline lookup yields CDR1 SGHRS and CDR2 YFSETQ. The DNA for the CDR3 is TGCGCCAGCTCGGGGGGGTATGCGAACACCGGGGAGCTGTTTTTT. This translates into CASSGGYANTGELFF. Full variable domain (outside the CDR3, taken from reference TRBV5-1 and TRBJ2-2): KAGVTQTPRYLIKTRGQQVTLSCSPISGHRSVSWYQQTPGQGLQFLFEYFSETQRNKGNFPGRFSGRQFSNSRSEMNVSTLELGDSALYLCASSGGYANTGELFFGEGSRLTVL.

V is TRBV7-9 and J is TRBJ1-4; D is possibly TRBD1 (6 bases). The CDR3 runs to 17 residues. Trimming shortened V by 7 bases and J by 0 bases, and 18 bases separated the two germline ends. Germline CDR1 reads SEHNR; CDR2 reads FQNEAQ (reference sequence). The DNA of the CDR3 is TGTGCCAGCACCGACCAGGGGAAGCGCGCAACTAATGAAAAACTGTTTTTT. Translated, it gives CASTDQGKRATNEKLFF. Full variable domain (outside the CDR3, taken from reference TRBV7-9 and TRBJ1-4): DTGVSQNPRHKITKRGQNVTFRCDPISEHNRLYWYRQTLGQGPEFLTYFQNEAQLEKSRLLSDRFSAERPKGSFSTLEIQRTEQGDSAMYLCASTDQGKRATNEKLFFGSGTQLSVL.

The sample holds one count of this clone. The chain recombines TRBV30 with TRBJ2-3; 8 nucleotides align to TRBD1. Per germline, CDR1 GTSNPN and CDR2 SVGIG (reference sequence). V lost 3 bases and J lost 4; bases outside the gene matches: 3. The CDR3 is 13 amino acids. The CDR3 sequence is CAWSLTGADTQYF. CDR3 DNA sequence: TGTGCCTGGAGCTTGACAGGGGCAGATACGCAGTATTTT.

This clone was counted once. The V gene is TRBV7-3, the J gene TRBJ2-1, with D maybe TRBD2 (6 bases). The CDR3 runs 15 residues. Germline V gives CDR1 SGHTA, CDR2 FQGTGA. Trimming stripped 3 bases from V and 0 bases from J, with 9 bases between. CDR3 DNA: TGTGCCAGCAGCTTGGACGGGAGCTCCTACAATGAGCAGTTCTTC. Protein sequence: CASSLDGSSYNEQFF. The full variable domain, completed using reference TRBV7-3 and TRBJ2-1, is GAGVSQTPSNKVTEKGKYVELRCDPISGHTALYWYRQSLGQGPEFLIYFQGTGAADDSGLPNDRFFAVRPEGSVSTLKIQRTERGDSAVYLCASSLDGSSYNEQFFGPGTRLTVL.

The V call is TRBV4-1, the J call TRBJ1-2, with a weak D call TRBD1 (5 bases). The V end lost 4 bases, the J end lost 4 bases, and 10 bases lay between the germline ends. Per the germline V gene, CDR1 is MGHRA and CDR2 is YSYEKL. The CDR3 consists of 13 residues. The CDR3 sequence is CASSPGLIYGYTF. The CDR3 DNA reads as TGCGCCAGCAGCCCGGGACTGATCTATGGCTACACCTTC.

As DNA, the CDR3 is TGTGCCAGCAGGAGGGGACTAGCGACGACCGGGGAGCTGTTTTTT. This gives the protein CASRRGLATTGELFF. The chain links TRBV2 to TRBJ2-2; TRBD2 agrees at 10 bases. The V gene end was trimmed by 6 bases and the J gene end by 5 bases; junction bases not matched to a gene: 6. Germline lookup yields CDR1 SNHLY and CDR2 FYNNEI. This CDR3 is 15 amino acids long. The whole variable domain, remainder taken from reference TRBV2 and TRBJ2-2, is EPEVTQTPSHQVTQMGQEVILRCVPISNHLYFYWYRQILGQKVEFLVSFYNNEISEKSEIFDDQFSVERPDGSNFTLKIRSTKLEDSAMYFCASRRGLATTGELFFGEGSRLTVL.

The J gene is TRBJ1-1, the V gene TRBV9; no clear D gene. V was pared by 4 bases and J by 0 bases, with 4 bases between. The CDR3 contains 12 residues. Germline-derived CDR1 and CDR2 are SGDLS and YYNGEE. In nucleotides, the CDR3 is TGTGCCAGCAGCCGAGTGAACACTGAAGCTTTCTTT. Translating it yields CASSRVNTEAFF.

This clone has only a few counts. The rearrangement uses TRBV2 and TRBJ1-5; a possible D gene is TRBD1 (5 bases). Germline loops: CDR1 SNHLY, CDR2 FYNNEI. V gave up 6 bases and J gave up 0 bases, with 21 bases separating them. This CDR3 contains 18 residues. In nucleotides, the CDR3 is TGTGCCAGCAGCGGCCCTGAAGACGGAGGGGCTAGCAATCAGCCCCAGCATTTT. Its translation is CASSGPEDGGASNQPQHF.

The chain is built from TRBV30 and TRBJ1-1, with D perhaps TRBD1 (5 bases). Germline loops: CDR1 GTSNPN, CDR2 SVGIG (reference sequence). The CDR3 is 14 residues long. The V and J ends lost 1 base and 3 bases respectively, with 12 bases between them. As DNA, the CDR3 is TGTGCCTGGAGTGGGTTCGGACAAGACACTGAAGCTTTCTTT. Its translation: CAWSGFGQDTEAFF.

This clone has just one count. The rearrangement joins TRBV7-9 to TRBJ1-1; D is possibly TRBD1 (5 bases). V gave up 3 bases and J gave up 3 bases, with 8 bases separating them. In germline, CDR1 is SEHNR, CDR2 FQNEAQ (reference sequence). This CDR3 has 13 residues. CDR3 coding DNA: TGTGCCAGCAGCTTCGGAGGGGACACTGAAGCTTTCTTT. This gives the protein CASSFGGDTEAFF. Filled out from reference TRBV7-9 and TRBJ1-1, the complete variable domain reads DTGVSQNPRHKITKRGQNVTFRCDPISEHNRLYWYRQTLGQGPEFLTYFQNEAQLEKSRLLSDRFSAERPKGSFSTLEIQRTEQGDSAMYLCASSFGGDTEAFFGQGTRLTVV.

This chain links TRBV25-1 with TRBJ1-6, with 8 nucleotides matching TRBD1. Germline CDR1 MGHDK, CDR2 SYGVNS. The CDR3 is made up of 16 amino acids. Germline trimming cut 1 base from V and 10 bases from J; bases unmatched to any gene: 9. Here the CDR3 DNA reads TGTGCCAGCAGTGAATCTCGGACAGGGATAGGGTCACCCCTCCACTTT. Amino acid sequence: CASSESRTGIGSPLHF.

This clone appeared a single time. The chain combines TRBV10-3 with TRBJ1-4; 8 nucleotides line up with TRBD1. Germline CDR1 and CDR2: ENHRY and SYGVKD. The CDR3 consists of 13 residues. The V and J ends lost 6 bases and 5 bases, in that order; junction bases with no gene match: 2. The CDR3, as DNA: TGTGCCATCAGGAGACAGGGGAATGAAAAACTGTTTTTT. Its translation: CAIRRQGNEKLFF.

The V call is TRBV27, the J call TRBJ1-5; 7 bases align to TRBD1. V lost 0 bases and J lost 0; bases outside the gene matches: 14. Germline V CDR1 and CDR2: MNHEY, SMNVEV (reference sequence). The CDR3 length is 20 residues. The CDR3 here is CASSLSPPRQGGYSNQPQHF. The CDR3 bases are TGTGCCAGCAGTTTATCTCCCCCGAGACAGGGAGGCTATAGCAATCAGCCCCAGCATTTT.

This clone was seen more than once but under ten times. The chain combines TRBV9 with TRBJ2-1, with 11 positions matching TRBD1. CDR1 is SGDLS, CDR2 YYNGEE, per germline. The CDR3 consists of 13 residues. V was pared by 3 bases and J by 8 bases, with 1 base of the junction left unmatched. The DNA of the CDR3 is TGTGCCAGCAGCGCGGGACAGGGGGATGAGCAGTTCTTC. Its protein product is CASSAGQGDEQFF.

The rearrangement joins TRBV10-3 to TRBJ2-5, with D maybe TRBD1 (6 bases). Germline assignment: CDR1 ENHRY and CDR2 SYGVKD. V was clipped by 6 bases and J by 1 base, with 9 bases between them. This CDR3 spans 13 amino acids. The DNA for the CDR3 is TGTGCCATCAGCCGGGACACCCAAGAGACCCAGTACTTC. It yields the protein CAISRDTQETQYF.